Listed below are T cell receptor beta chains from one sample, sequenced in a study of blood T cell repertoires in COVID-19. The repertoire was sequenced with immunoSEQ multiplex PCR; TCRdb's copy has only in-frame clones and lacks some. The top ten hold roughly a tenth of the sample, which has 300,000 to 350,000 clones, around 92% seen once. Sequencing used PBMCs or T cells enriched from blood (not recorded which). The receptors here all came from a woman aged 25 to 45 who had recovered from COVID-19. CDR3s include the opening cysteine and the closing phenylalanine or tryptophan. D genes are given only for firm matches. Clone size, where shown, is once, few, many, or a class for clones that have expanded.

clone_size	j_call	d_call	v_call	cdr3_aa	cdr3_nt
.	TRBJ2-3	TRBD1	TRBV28	CASTRTGRPDTQYF	TGTGCCAGCACCCGGACAGGTAGGCCGGATACGCAGTATTTT
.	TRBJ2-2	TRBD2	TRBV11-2	CASSSRLAGTGELFF	TGTGCCAGCAGCTCCCGACTAGCGGGCACCGGGGAGCTGTTTTTT
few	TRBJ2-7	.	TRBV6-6	CASSYRLKGTNYEQYF	TGTGCCAGCAGTTACCGGCTAAAAGGGACAAACTACGAGCAGTACTTC
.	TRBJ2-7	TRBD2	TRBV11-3	CASSATGGLIDEQYF	TGTGCCAGCAGTGCCACCGGGGGGTTGATAGACGAGCAGTACTTC
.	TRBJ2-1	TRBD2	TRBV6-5	CASSRAGRFHEQFF	TGTGCCAGCAGTAGAGCGGGACGTTTCCATGAGCAGTTCTTC
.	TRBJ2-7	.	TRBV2	CASSQTGRGQYF	TGTGCCAGCAGTCAAACAGGCCGTGGGCAGTACTTC
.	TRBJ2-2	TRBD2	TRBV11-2	CASSPGDRAGVFF	TGTGCCAGCAGCCCCGGGGACCGGGCGGGGGTGTTTTTT
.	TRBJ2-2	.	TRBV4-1	CASSQVIPGELFF	TGCGCCAGCAGCCAAGTTATTCCCGGGGAGCTGTTTTTT
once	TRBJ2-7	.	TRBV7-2	CASSLEGRGTYEQYF	TGTGCCAGCAGCTTAGAAGGCCGAGGAACCTACGAGCAGTACTTC
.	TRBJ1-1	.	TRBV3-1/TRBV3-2	CASSLGDWKTEAFF	TGTGCCAGCAGCCTGGGGGACTGGAAGACTGAAGCTTTCTTT
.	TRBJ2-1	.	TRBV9	CASRSPGLSGNEQFF	TGTGCCAGCAGGTCTCCGGGACTTTCGGGCAATGAGCAGTTCTTC
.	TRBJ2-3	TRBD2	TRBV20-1	CSASWEGRADTQYF	TGCAGTGCTAGTTGGGAGGGCCGGGCAGATACGCAGTATTTT
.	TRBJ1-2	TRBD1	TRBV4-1	CASSRGTGPLDYGYTF	TGCGCCAGCAGCCGGGGGACAGGGCCTTTAGACTATGGCTACACCTTC
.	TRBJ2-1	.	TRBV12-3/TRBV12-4	CASSSIANEQFF	TGTGCCAGCAGTTCTATCGCTAATGAGCAGTTCTTC
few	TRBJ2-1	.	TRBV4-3	CASSQGPGSGPNEQFF	TGCGCCAGCAGCCAAGGCCCGGGATCAGGTCCGAATGAGCAGTTCTTC
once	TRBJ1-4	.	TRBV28	CASEGSLNEKLFF	TGTGCCAGCGAAGGGAGTCTTAATGAAAAACTGTTTTTT
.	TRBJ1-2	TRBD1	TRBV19	CASSREQGVAGYGYTF	TGTGCCAGTAGTAGAGAACAGGGGGTTGCGGGCTATGGCTACACCTTC
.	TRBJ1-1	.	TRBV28	CASSRTDNTEAFF	TGTGCCAGCAGCCGGACAGACAACACTGAAGCTTTCTTT
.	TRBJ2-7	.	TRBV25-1	CASSEVAGSSYEQYF	TGTGCCAGCAGTGAGGTCGCCGGTAGCTCCTACGAGCAGTACTTC
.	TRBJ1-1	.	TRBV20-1	CSASGVGDTEAFF	TGCAGTGCTAGTGGGGTTGGAGACACTGAAGCTTTCTTT
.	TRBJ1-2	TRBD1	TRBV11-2	CASSPGTAYGYTF	TGTGCCAGCAGCCCAGGGACAGCCTATGGCTACACCTTC
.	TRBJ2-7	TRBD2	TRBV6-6	CASSLAGGDYEQYF	TGTGCCAGCAGTCTAGCGGGTGGTGACTACGAGCAGTACTTC
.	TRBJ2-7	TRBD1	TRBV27	CASILYGQGGYEQYF	TGTGCCAGCATCCTCTACGGACAGGGGGGCTACGAGCAGTACTTC
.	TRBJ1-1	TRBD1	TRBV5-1	CASSLEQGGTEAFF	TGCGCCAGCAGCTTGGAACAGGGGGGCACTGAAGCTTTCTTT
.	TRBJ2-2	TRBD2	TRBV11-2	CASSMDGLAGSTGELFF	TGTGCCAGCAGCATGGACGGATTAGCGGGGTCCACCGGGGAGCTGTTTTTT
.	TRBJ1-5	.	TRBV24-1	CATSGGGGQPQHF	TGTGCCACCAGTGGGGGGGGCGGCCAGCCCCAGCATTTT
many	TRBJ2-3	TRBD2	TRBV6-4	CASSEQRETDTQYF	TGTGCCAGCAGTGAACAGCGGGAGACAGATACGCAGTATTTT
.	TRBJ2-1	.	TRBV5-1	CASSFGSGAAEQFF	TGCGCCAGCAGCTTTGGTTCGGGAGCCGCTGAGCAGTTCTTC
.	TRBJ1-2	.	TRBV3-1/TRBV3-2	CASSQPPWSYGYTF	TGTGCCAGCAGCCAACCCCCCTGGAGCTATGGCTACACCTTC
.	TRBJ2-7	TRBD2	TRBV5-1	CASSTDIVGRVYEQYF	TGCGCCAGCAGCACAGATATCGTCGGGAGGGTCTACGAGCAGTACTTC
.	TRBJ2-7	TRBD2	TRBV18	CASSPPAGGMYEQYF	TGTGCCAGCTCACCACCAGCGGGAGGAATGTACGAGCAGTACTTC
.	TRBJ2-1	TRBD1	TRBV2	CASSQTHRGNEQFF	TGTGCCAGCAGTCAGACCCACAGGGGAAATGAGCAGTTCTTC
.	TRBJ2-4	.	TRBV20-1	CSAPLNIQYF	TGCAGTGCCCCTTTAAACATTCAGTACTTC
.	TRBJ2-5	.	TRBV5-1	CASSHPRKGGETQYF	TGCGCCAGCAGCCACCCGAGAAAGGGAGGAGAGACCCAGTACTTC
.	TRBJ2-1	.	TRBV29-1	CSVASSASSYNEQFF	TGCAGCGTTGCTAGTTCGGCTTCGTCCTACAATGAGCAGTTCTTC
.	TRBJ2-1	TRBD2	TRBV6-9	CASSPRTSGREGPYNEQFF	TGTGCCAGCAGTCCCCGGACTAGCGGGAGAGAGGGGCCCTACAATGAGCAGTTCTTC
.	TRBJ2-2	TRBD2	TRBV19	CASSISHTSGSIKGGELFF	TGTGCCAGTAGTATCTCCCACACTAGCGGGAGTATTAAGGGCGGGGAGCTGTTTTTT
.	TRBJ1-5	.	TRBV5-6	CASSLEGQEWPQHF	TGTGCCAGCAGCTTGGAGGGGCAAGAGTGGCCCCAGCATTTT
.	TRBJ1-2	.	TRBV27	CASSPTPPNRGYTF	TGTGCCAGCAGTCCCACGCCCCCGAACAGGGGCTACACCTTC